A selection of T cell receptor beta chains follows, all from one sample in a study of human T cells and chemical hapten exposure. TCRdb ran MiXCR on the RACE reads and lists one entry per CDR3 protein. The profile covers more than 45,000 distinct CDR3 sequences, with roughly 12% appearing a single time and 2.4% taken by the ten largest. This specimen consisted of whole blood, obtained in connection with sensitization to the hapten diphenylcyclopropenone (DPC). These receptors were obtained from a man aged 25 to 40 with alopecia areata. Some clones in this sample may be carry-over from other donors' samples. Both conserved end residues are part of each CDR3. Each record gives: clone size, V gene, J gene, D gene, CDR3 protein, CDR3 DNA. D genes are given only for firm matches. Size is stated for part of the rows, as once, few or many counts, or as a class when the clone is expanded.

-	TRBV10-3	TRBJ1-1	-	CAIKDPGNTEAFF	TGTGCCATCAAAGACCCGGGGAACACTGAAGCTTTCTTT
-	TRBV6-5	TRBJ1-6	-	CASSYRGWNSPLHF	TGTGCCAGCAGTTATAGGGGTTGGAATTCACCCCTCCACTTT
many	TRBV27	TRBJ2-3	-	CASSLTTLPTDTQYF	TGTGCCAGCAGTTTAACTACTCTACCCACAGATACGCAGTATTTT
many	TRBV4-3	TRBJ2-4	-	CASSQGGSSLDIQYF	TGCGCCAGCAGCCAAGGGGGAAGCTCCCTAGACATTCAGTACTTC
-	TRBV5-1	TRBJ2-7	-	CASSLLRNLDSYEQYF	TGCGCCAGCAGCTTGCTGCGTAATTTGGACTCCTACGAGCAGTACTTC
-	TRBV29-1	TRBJ1-1	-	CSVEGFGGANTEAFF	TGCAGCGTTGAAGGGTTTGGGGGGGCGAACACTGAAGCTTTCTTT
many	TRBV20-1	TRBJ1-4	TRBD1	CSARGRPGQLNEKLFF	TGCAGTGCTAGGGGCAGACCGGGACAGCTGAATGAAAAACTGTTTTTT
few	TRBV7-2	TRBJ1-5	-	CASSLDGQINNQPQHF	TGTGCCAGCAGCTTAGACGGTCAGATAAACAATCAGCCCCAGCATTTT
few	TRBV7-9	TRBJ2-5	-	CASSLKVPAETQYF	TGTGCCAGCAGCTTAAAGGTCCCAGCAGAGACCCAGTACTTC
-	TRBV9	TRBJ1-4	-	CASSAMGGKLFF	TGTGCCAGCAGCGCGATGGGCGGAAAACTGTTTTTT
-	TRBV5-1	TRBJ2-1	TRBD2	CASSLAGLAGKNEQFF	TGCGCCAGCAGCTTGGCTGGACTAGCGGGGAAGAATGAGCAGTTCTTC
many	TRBV15	TRBJ1-2	TRBD1	CATSRDYNTGAYGYTF	TGTGCCACCAGCAGAGATTACAATACAGGGGCCTATGGCTACACCTTC
medium-sized	TRBV7-3	TRBJ2-5	-	CASSSIGGVETQYF	TGTGCCAGCAGCTCGATAGGCGGGGTTGAGACCCAGTACTTC
-	TRBV29-1	TRBJ1-1	-	CSVAEAFF	TGCAGCGTTGCTGAAGCTTTCTTT
-	TRBV12-3/TRBV12-4	TRBJ1-2	-	CASSLGAGSNYGYTF	TGTGCCAGCAGTTTAGGGGCAGGGTCTAACTATGGCTACACCTTC
-	TRBV10-3	TRBJ2-1	-	CAIIGPGNEQFF	TGTGCCATCATAGGGCCGGGGAATGAGCAGTTCTTC
many	TRBV9	TRBJ2-5	-	CASSRGGATQTQYF	TGTGCCAGCAGCCGAGGAGGGGCCACGCAGACCCAGTACTTC
many	TRBV4-1	TRBJ2-5	-	CASSRTRDSQELTQYF	TGCGCCAGCAGCCGTACCAGAGATAGTCAAGAGTTGACCCAGTACTTC
many	TRBV10-3	TRBJ1-5	TRBD1	CAISEGDRGGNQPQHF	TGTGCCATCAGTGAGGGCGACAGGGGAGGCAATCAGCCCCAGCATTTT
-	TRBV4-1	TRBJ2-7	TRBD1	CASSQDGTVYYEQYF	TGCGCCAGCAGCCAGGACGGGACAGTTTACTACGAGCAGTACTTC
-	TRBV5-5	TRBJ1-4	TRBD1	CASSSDRASEKLFF	TGTGCCAGCAGCTCTGACAGGGCTAGTGAAAAACTGTTTTTT
few	TRBV6-5	TRBJ2-7	TRBD2	CASSYSSGGTYEQYF	TGTGCCAGCAGTTACTCAAGCGGGGGGACCTACGAGCAGTACTTC
-	TRBV7-7	TRBJ2-5	-	CASSLARTARMETQYF	TGTGCCAGCAGCTTAGCGAGGACAGCTAGAATGGAGACCCAGTACTTC
few	TRBV18	TRBJ1-1	TRBD1	CASSPGTGGKATEAFF	TGTGCCAGCTCACCGGGGACAGGGGGAAAGGCCACTGAAGCTTTCTTT
-	TRBV7-9	TRBJ2-4	-	CASSLGDIQYF	TGTGCCAGCAGCTTAGGAGACATTCAGTACTTC
few	TRBV20-1	TRBJ1-5	-	CSAPEGGAGQPQHF	TGCAGTGCACCCGAGGGGGGCGCGGGTCAGCCCCAGCATTTT
many	TRBV24-1	TRBJ2-3	-	CATSEASTGTDTQYF	TGTGCCACCAGTGAGGCCTCGACAGGCACAGATACGCAGTATTTT
-	TRBV28	TRBJ2-7	-	CASRLLTGHSYEQYF	TGTGCCAGCAGATTATTGACGGGACACTCCTACGAGCAGTACTTC
-	TRBV30	TRBJ2-3	-	CAWSVQIVDPSTDTQYF	TGTGCCTGGAGTGTACAGATCGTGGACCCGAGCACAGATACGCAGTATTTT
many	TRBV6-2/TRBV6-3	TRBJ2-3	-	CASKPLWAEDTQYF	TGTGCCAGCAAGCCCCTTTGGGCTGAAGATACGCAGTATTTT
many	TRBV9	TRBJ2-7	-	CASSVAPGTGEQYF	TGTGCCAGCAGCGTAGCCCCAGGGACCGGCGAGCAGTACTTC
-	TRBV7-3	TRBJ2-3	-	CASSFSSTDTQYF	TGTGCCAGCAGCTTCAGTAGCACAGATACGCAGTATTTT
few	TRBV7-6	TRBJ2-1	-	CASSLAGGLYNEQFF	TGTGCCAGCAGCTTGGCAGGGGGACTATACAATGAGCAGTTCTTC
few	TRBV12-3/TRBV12-4	TRBJ2-5	TRBD2	CASRQPTSGGKETQYF	TGTGCCAGCAGGCAACCCACTAGCGGGGGCAAAGAGACCCAGTACTTC
many	TRBV29-1	TRBJ2-1	-	CSVPTYNEQFF	TGCAGCGTTCCTACTTACAATGAGCAGTTCTTC
-	TRBV12-3/TRBV12-4	TRBJ1-4	-	CASSTGFGEKLFF	TGTGCCAGCAGTACGGGGTTCGGGGAAAAACTGTTTTTT
once	TRBV12-3/TRBV12-4	TRBJ1-6	-	CASSTGVSNSPLHF	TGTGCCAGCAGCACAGGAGTCTCCAATTCACCCCTCCACTTT
few	TRBV24-1	TRBJ1-2	-	CATRPSGRSGYTF	TGTGCCACCAGGCCTTCGGGGCGCTCTGGCTACACCTTC
many	TRBV7-2	TRBJ1-5	-	CASSLLRGQPQHF	TGTGCCAGCAGCTTGTTACGAGGGCAGCCCCAGCATTTT
few	TRBV7-2	TRBJ1-5	-	CASSLWPYSNQPQHF	TGTGCCAGCAGCTTATGGCCTTATAGCAATCAGCCCCAGCATTTT
-	TRBV5-5	TRBJ2-2	-	CASSFTGELFF	TGTGCCAGCAGCTTTACCGGGGAGCTGTTTTTT
few	TRBV20-1	TRBJ1-2	-	CSARAIVYGYTF	TGCAGTGCTAGAGCTATAGTCTATGGCTACACCTTC
few	TRBV5-1	TRBJ2-7	-	CASSLWGEEQYF	TGCGCCAGCAGCCTTTGGGGTGAGGAGCAGTACTTC
many	TRBV7-2	TRBJ2-2	-	CASSLVRVNVGGELFF	TGTGCCAGCAGCTTAGTTAGGGTGAACGTGGGCGGGGAGCTGTTTTTT
many	TRBV20-1	TRBJ1-1	-	CSARSGTDTEAFF	TGCAGTGCTAGATCGGGTACGGACACTGAAGCTTTCTTT
many	TRBV5-1	TRBJ2-3	TRBD2	CATTPLNPASGRTDTQYF	TGCGCCACCACCCCGTTGAACCCAGCTAGCGGCCGCACAGATACGCAGTATTTT
-	TRBV28	TRBJ1-6	TRBD1	CASSPGGSPLHF	TGTGCCAGCAGCCCAGGGGGTTCACCCCTCCACTTT
many	TRBV7-2	TRBJ2-5	-	CASSLSLGETQYF	TGTGCCAGCAGCTTAAGCTTGGGAGAGACCCAGTACTTC
few	TRBV28	TRBJ2-7	-	CASSSLAPYEQYF	TGTGCCAGCTCGAGTTTGGCGCCCTACGAGCAGTACTTC